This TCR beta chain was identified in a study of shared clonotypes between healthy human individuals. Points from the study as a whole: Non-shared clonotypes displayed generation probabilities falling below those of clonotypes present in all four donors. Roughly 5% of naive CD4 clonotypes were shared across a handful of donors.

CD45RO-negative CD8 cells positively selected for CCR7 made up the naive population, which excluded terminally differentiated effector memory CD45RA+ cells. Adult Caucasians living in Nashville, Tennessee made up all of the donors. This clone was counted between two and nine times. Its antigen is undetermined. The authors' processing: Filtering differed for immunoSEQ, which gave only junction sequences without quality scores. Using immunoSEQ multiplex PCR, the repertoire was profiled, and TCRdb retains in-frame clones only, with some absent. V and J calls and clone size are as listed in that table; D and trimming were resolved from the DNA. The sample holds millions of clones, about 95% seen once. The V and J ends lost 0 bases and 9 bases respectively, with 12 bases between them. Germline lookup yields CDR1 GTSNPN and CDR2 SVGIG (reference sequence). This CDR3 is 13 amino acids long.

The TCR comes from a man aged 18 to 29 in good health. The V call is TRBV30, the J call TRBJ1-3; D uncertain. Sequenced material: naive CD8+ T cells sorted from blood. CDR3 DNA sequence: TGTGCCTGGAGTGTAGACCCCCGGAGCACCATATATTTT. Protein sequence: CAWSVDPRSTIYF.